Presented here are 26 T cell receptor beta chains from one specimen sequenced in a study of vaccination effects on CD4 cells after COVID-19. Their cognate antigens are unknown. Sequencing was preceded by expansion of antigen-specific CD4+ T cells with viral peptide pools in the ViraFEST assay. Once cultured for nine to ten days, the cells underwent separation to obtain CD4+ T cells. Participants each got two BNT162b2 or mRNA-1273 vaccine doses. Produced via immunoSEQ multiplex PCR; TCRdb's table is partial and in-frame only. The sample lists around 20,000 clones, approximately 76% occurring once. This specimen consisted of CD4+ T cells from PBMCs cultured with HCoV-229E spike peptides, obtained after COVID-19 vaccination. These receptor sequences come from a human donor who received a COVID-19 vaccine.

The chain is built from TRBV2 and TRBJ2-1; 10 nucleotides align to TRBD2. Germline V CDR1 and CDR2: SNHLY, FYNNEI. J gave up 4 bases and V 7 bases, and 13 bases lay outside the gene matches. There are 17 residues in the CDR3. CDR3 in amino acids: CASKGHFGLAAYNEQFF. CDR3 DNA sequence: TGTGCCAGCAAAGGGCACTTCGGACTAGCGGCTTACAATGAGCAGTTCTTC. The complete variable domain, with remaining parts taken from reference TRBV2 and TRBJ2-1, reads EPEVTQTPSHQVTQMGQEVILRCVPISNHLYFYWYRQILGQKVEFLVSFYNNEISEKSEIFDDQFSVERPDGSNFTLKIRSTKLEDSAMYFCASKGHFGLAAYNEQFFGPGTRLTVL.

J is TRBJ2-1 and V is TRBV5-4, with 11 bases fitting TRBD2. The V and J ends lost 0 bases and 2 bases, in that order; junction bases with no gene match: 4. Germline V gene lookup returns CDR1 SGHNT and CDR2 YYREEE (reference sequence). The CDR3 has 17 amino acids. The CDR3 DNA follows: TGTGCCAGCAGCTTGGGTGGACTAGCGGGTGCCTACAATGAGCAGTTCTTC. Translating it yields CASSLGGLAGAYNEQFF.

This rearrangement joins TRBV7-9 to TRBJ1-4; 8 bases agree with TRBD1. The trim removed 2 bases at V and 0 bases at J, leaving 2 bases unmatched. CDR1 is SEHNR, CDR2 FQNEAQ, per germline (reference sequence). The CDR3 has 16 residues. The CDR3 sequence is CASSLFRGPTNEKLFF. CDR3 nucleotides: TGTGCCAGCAGCTTATTCAGGGGGCCAACTAATGAAAAACTGTTTTTT.

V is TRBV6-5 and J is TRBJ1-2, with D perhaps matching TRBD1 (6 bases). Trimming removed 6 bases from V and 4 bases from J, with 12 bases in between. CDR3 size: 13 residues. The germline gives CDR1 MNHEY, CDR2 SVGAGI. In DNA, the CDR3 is TGTGCCAGCAGCCTCAGGGGAGTCTATGGCTACACCTTC. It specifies CASSLRGVYGYTF.

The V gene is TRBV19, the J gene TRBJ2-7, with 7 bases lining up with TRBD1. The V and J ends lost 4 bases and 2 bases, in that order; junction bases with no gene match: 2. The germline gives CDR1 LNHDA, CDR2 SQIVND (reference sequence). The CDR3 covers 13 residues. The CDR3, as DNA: TGTGCCAGTAGTAACAGGGGTGCCTACGAGCAGTACTTC. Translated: CASSNRGAYEQYF.

CDR3 protein: CASTWDSGANVLTF. CDR3 coding DNA: TGTGCCAGCACGTGGGACTCTGGGGCCAACGTCCTGACTTTC. The V and J genes are TRBV19 and TRBJ2-6; D gene unclear. The CDR3 contains 14 residues. Deletions cut 9 bases from V and 0 bases from J, with 9 bases between. Per germline, CDR1 LNHDA and CDR2 SQIVND (reference sequence).

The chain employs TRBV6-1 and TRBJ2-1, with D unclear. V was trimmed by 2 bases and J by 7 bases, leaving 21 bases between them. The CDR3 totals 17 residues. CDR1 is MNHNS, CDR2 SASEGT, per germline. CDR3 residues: CASSENVWEVYSNEQFF. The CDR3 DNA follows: TGTGCCAGCAGTGAAAACGTATGGGAAGTCTACAGTAATGAGCAGTTCTTC.

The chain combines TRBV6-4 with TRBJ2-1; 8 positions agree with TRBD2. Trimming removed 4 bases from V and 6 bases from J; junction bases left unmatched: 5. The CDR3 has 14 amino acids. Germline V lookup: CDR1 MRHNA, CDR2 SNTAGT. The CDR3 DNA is TGTGCCAGCAGTGCAGCGGGAGAGGGCAATGAGCAGTTCTTC. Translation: CASSAAGEGNEQFF.

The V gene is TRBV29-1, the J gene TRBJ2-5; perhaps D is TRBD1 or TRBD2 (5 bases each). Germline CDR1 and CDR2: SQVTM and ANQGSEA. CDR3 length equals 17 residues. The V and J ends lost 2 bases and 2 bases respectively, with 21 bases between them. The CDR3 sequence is CSVELGLDFRGQETQYF. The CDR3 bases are TGCAGCGTTGAACTCGGGTTGGACTTTAGGGGTCAAGAGACCCAGTACTTC.

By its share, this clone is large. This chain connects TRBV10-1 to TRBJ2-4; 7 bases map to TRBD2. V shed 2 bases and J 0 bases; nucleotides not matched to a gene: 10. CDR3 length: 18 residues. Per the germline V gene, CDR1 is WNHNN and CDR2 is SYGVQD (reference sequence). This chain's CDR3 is CASSETSGLRLAKNIQYF. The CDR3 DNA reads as TGCGCCAGCAGTGAGACATCGGGACTACGATTAGCCAAAAACATTCAGTACTTC.

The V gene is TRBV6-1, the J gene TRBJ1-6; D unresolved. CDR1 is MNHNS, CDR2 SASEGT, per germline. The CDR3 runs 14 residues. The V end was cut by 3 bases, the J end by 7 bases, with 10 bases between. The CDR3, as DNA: TGTGCCAGCAGTGATGGGCGGAGCAATTCACCCCTCCACTTT. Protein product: CASSDGRSNSPLHF.

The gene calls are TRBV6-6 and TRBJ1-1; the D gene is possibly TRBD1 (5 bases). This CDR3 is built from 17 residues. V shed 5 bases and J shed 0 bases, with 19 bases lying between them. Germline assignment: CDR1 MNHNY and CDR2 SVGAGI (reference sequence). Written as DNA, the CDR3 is TGTGCCAGCAGTCGTCTCGGGGGAACCCTCATGAACACTGAAGCTTTCTTT. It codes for CASSRLGGTLMNTEAFF.

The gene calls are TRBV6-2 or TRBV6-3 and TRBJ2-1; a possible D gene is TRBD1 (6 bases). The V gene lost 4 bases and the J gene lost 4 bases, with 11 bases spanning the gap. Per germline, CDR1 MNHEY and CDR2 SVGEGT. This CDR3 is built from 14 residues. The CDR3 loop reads CASSSIQGYNEQFF. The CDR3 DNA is TGTGCCAGCAGTTCCATACAGGGATACAATGAGCAGTTCTTC.

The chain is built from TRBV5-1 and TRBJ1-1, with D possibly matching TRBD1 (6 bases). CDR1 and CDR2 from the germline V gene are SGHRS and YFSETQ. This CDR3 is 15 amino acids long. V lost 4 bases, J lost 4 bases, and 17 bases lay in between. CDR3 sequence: CASSPLGGEGTEAFF. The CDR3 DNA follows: TGCGCCAGCAGCCCCCTAGGGGGAGAGGGCACTGAAGCTTTCTTT.

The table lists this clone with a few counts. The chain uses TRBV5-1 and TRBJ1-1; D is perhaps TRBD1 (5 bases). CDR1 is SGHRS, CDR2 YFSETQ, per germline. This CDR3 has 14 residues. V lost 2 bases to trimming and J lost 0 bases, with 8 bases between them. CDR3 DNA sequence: TGCGCCAGCAGCTTCGGCAGGGTGAACACTGAAGCTTTCTTT. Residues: CASSFGRVNTEAFF. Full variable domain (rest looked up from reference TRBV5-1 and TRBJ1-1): KAGVTQTPRYLIKTRGQQVTLSCSPISGHRSVSWYQQTPGQGLQFLFEYFSETQRNKGNFPGRFSGRQFSNSRSEMNVSTLELGDSALYLCASSFGRVNTEAFFGQGTRLTVV.

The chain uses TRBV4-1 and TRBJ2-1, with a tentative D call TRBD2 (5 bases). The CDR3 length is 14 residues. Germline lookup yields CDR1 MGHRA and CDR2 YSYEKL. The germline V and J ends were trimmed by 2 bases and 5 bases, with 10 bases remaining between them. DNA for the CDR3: TGCGCCAGCAGCCAACCTACTAGTAACAATGAGCAGTTCTTC. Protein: CASSQPTSNNEQFF.

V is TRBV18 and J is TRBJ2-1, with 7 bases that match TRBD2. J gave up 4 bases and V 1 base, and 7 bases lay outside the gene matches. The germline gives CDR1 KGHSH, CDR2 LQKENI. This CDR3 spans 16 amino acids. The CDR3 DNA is TGTGCCAGCTCACCACGTTCGGGAGGCGGATACAATGAGCAGTTCTTC. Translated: CASSPRSGGGYNEQFF.

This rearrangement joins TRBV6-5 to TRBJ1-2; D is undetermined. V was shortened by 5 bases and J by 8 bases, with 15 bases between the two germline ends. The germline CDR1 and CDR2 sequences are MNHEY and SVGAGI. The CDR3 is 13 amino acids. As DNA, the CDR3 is TGTGCCAGCAGTCCAACCGGCCCTACGGGCTACACCTTC. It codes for CASSPTGPTGYTF.

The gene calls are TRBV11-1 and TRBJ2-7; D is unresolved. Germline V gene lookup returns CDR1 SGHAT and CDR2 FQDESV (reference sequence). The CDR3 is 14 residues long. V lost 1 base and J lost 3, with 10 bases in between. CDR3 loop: CASSLEVGNYEQYF. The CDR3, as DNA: TGTGCCAGCAGCTTAGAGGTCGGAAACTACGAGCAGTACTTC.

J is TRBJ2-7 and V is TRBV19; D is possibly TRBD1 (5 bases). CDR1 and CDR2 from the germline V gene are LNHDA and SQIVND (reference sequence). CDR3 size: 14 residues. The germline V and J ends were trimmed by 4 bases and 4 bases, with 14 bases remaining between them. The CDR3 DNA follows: TGTGCCAGTAGTACGTCCTGGACACTTTACGAGCAGTACTTC. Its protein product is CASSTSWTLYEQYF.

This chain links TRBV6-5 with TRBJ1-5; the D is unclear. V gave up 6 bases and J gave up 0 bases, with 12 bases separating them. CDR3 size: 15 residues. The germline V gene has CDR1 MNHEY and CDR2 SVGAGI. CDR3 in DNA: TGTGCCAGCAGAGCAGAGACCTATAGCAATCAGCCCCAGCATTTT. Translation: CASRAETYSNQPQHF.

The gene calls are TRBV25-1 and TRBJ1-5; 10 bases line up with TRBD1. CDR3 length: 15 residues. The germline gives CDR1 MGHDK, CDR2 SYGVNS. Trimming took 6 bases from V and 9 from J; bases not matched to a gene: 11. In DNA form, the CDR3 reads TGTGCCAGCAGACCCGGGACAGGGGACACGGGGCCCCAGCATTTT. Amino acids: CASRPGTGDTGPQHF.

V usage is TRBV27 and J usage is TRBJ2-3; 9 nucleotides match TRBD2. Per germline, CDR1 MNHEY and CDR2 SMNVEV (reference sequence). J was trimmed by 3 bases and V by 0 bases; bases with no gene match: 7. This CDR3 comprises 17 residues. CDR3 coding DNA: TGTGCCAGCAGTTTATCCCCTAGCGGGATAGGGACAGATACGCAGTATTTT. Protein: CASSLSPSGIGTDTQYF.

CDR3 region: CASSALGRTQPQHF. The CDR3 coding sequence is TGTGCCAGCAGTGCCCTGGGGAGGACTCAGCCCCAGCATTTT. The genes are TRBV6-2 or TRBV6-3 and TRBJ1-5; D ambiguous. V was pared by 5 bases and J by 6 bases, with 14 bases between. Per germline, CDR1 MNHEY and CDR2 SVGEGT. This CDR3 has 14 amino acids.

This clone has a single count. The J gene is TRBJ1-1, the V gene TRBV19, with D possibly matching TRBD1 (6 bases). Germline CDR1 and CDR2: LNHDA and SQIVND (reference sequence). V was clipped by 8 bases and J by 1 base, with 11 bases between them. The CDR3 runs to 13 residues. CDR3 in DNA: TGTGCCAGTTATGGACAGAGGAACACTGAAGCTTTCTTT. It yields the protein CASYGQRNTEAFF.

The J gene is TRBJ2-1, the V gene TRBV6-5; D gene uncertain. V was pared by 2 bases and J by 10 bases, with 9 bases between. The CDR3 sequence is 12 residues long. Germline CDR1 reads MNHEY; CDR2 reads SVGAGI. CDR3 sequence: CASSYASPEQFF. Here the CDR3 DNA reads TGTGCCAGCAGTTACGCGTCTCCCGAGCAGTTCTTC.